Sequencing of this TCR beta chain was carried out in a study of OX40 agonist ivuxolimab in advanced cancers. Study as a whole: The study enrolled dose-escalation patients with hepatocellular carcinoma, melanoma, renal cell or head and neck cancer. Under the entry rules, prior anti-PD-1, anti-PD-L1 or anti-CTLA-4 therapy was allowed, and about 40% had some.

V lost 4 bases, J lost 5 bases, and 19 bases lay in between. Germline values: CDR1 SGHDT, CDR2 YYEEEE. CDR3 size: 17 residues. With respect to this clone: The antigen remains undetermined.

TCRdb keeps only in-frame clones here, not all; method: immunoSEQ multiplex PCR. Here the sample spans tens of thousands of clones, approximately 92% being singletons. Study-wide findings and caveats: At 0.1 to 3.0 mg/kg, CD4+ and CD8+ blood T cells expanded clonally by week 6. It was also the case that some nonresponders had low normalized T-cell clonal expansion.

The V and J genes are TRBV5-6 and TRBJ2-6; maybe TRBD1 (5 bases). The TCR originated in an adult with an advanced solid tumor such as melanoma, head and neck, liver or kidney cancer. Sequencing was performed on CD4+ or CD8+ T cells sorted from blood, taken in a trial of the OX40 agonist ivuxolimab. The CDR3 spells CASSLDVSGFRANVLTF. The CDR3 DNA reads as TGTGCCAGCAGCCTTGACGTATCAGGGTTCAGGGCCAACGTCCTGACTTTC. Based on the CDR3 plus reference TRBV5-6 and TRBJ2-6, the full variable domain is DAGVTQSPTHLIKTRGQQVTLRCSPKSGHDTVSWYQQALGQGPQFIFQYYEEEERQRGNFPDRFSGHQFPNYSSELNVNALLLGDSALYLCASSLDVSGFRANVLTFGAGSRLTVL.